This TCR beta chain is drawn from a study of shared clonotypes between healthy human individuals. General study findings and limits: In the sorted subsets, rarefaction showed sequencing was incomplete despite large depth.

In regard to this clone: Its antigen is currently unknown.

The sorted-subset replicate PCRs were given approximately 190 ng DNA, which is 30,000 to 35,000 T cell genomes. Some clones are missing from TCRdb's copy, which holds only in-frame ones; the method was immunoSEQ multiplex PCR. This sample has a few million clones, with approximately 95% found just once. This sequence originates from a young man in good health. Some clones in this sample may be carry-over from other donors' samples. Sequencing input: naive CD4+ T cells from PBMCs. Specified subset: CD45RA+ positively selected.

CDR3 DNA: TGTGCCAGCAGCTTAGTTCCGGGCCGGGAGCTGTTTTTT. Amino acid sequence: CASSLVPGRELFF. The chain uses TRBV11-3 and TRBJ2-2, with D unresolved. The CDR3 sequence is 13 residues long. With 1 base removed from V and 9 bases from J, the gap between germline ends came to 9 bases. Germline CDR1 reads SGHNT; CDR2 reads YENEEA.